This TCR beta chain originates from a study of shared clonotypes between healthy human individuals. As for the study in general: Every donor yielded three CD4 naive, three CD4 memory, two CD8 naive and one CD8 memory plate. Study-wide results and limits: Naive CD4 clonotypes overlapped across a handful of donors at about 5%.

Germline V gene data show CDR1 as SEHNR and CDR2 as FQNEAQ (reference sequence). This CDR3 has 19 residues. Unmatched junction bases numbered 12, after V lost 4 bases and J lost 0 bases. Into CD45RA+ naive and CD45RA-negative memory subsets, the CD4+ cells were split. Measured with immunoSEQ multiplex PCR; TCRdb has only the in-frame clones, and not every one. This sample has over a million clones, with around 95% found just once. Of note for this clone: Its antigen is unknown.

The sequencing sample was made of naive CD4+ T cells sorted from blood. The subset is: CD45RA+ positively selected. The TCR originated in a man aged 25 to 40 in good health. The J gene is TRBJ2-2, the V gene TRBV7-9, with 9 bases lining up with TRBD1. The CDR3 DNA follows: TGTGCCAGCAGCTCGCTACTCCGGGACAGGGACGCGAACACCGGGGAGCTGTTTTTT. Protein: CASSSLLRDRDANTGELFF.